The clone carrying this TCR beta chain was recorded many times. The antigen is undetermined. Germline CDR1 is PRHDT and CDR2 is FYEKMQ (reference sequence). The CDR3 is 16 amino acids. V was clipped by 5 bases and J by 3 bases, with 20 bases between them. The data stem from a study of breast tumors, draining lymph nodes, adjacent tissues. General study points: Luminal-like breast cancer showed significantly greater tumor-nontumor repertoire similarity than basal-like breast cancer did. Data fit most tumor T cells coming from lymph node, expanding in tumor. The lymph node origin of tumor T cells was framed as consistent with a hypothesis, not demonstrated.

The lymph nodes were axillary draining lymph nodes from breast cancer patients. TCRdb fed the multiplex PCR reads into MiXCR, producing one record per CDR3 protein. The sample holds roughly 130,000 distinct CDR3 sequences; 30% to 35% are singletons and the top ten take 2.3%. The chain uses TRBV13 and TRBJ2-7; D may correspond to TRBD1 or TRBD2 (5 bases each). The sequencing sample was made of axillary lymph node tissue. The receptor comes from a female donor with breast cancer. Some clones in this sample may be carry-over from other donors' samples. The CDR3 region is CASSLPTPGRSYEQYF. CDR3 sequence (DNA): TGTGCCAGCAGCCTGCCAACCCCGGGACGGAGCTACGAGCAGTACTTC.